Listed here are 15 T cell receptor beta chains from one sample, sequenced in a study of blood T cell repertoires in COVID-19. The table came from immunoSEQ multiplex PCR; TCRdb's copy has only in-frame clones and leaves some out. In the table there are some 140,000 clones, around 82% of which are singletons. Sequences were obtained from PBMCs or T cells enriched from blood (not recorded which). The source of these receptors is a man aged 35 to 55 with acute COVID-19.

This clone was counted at least ten times. The sample contains more than one DNA sequence encoding this CDR3. CDR3: CASSRRGPQETQYF. The CDR3 DNA follows: TGTGCCAGCAGCCGGCGGGGGCCCCAGGAGACCCAGTACTTC. The V gene is TRBV3-1 (or the pseudogene TRBV3-2), the J gene TRBJ2-5; possible D gene TRBD2, 7 bases. Trimming removed 4 bases at V and 5 bases at J, with 14 bases between. Germline CDR1 reads LGHDT; CDR2 reads YNNKEL (reference sequence). The CDR3 is made up of 14 amino acids.

This clone has more than one count but fewer than ten. V usage is TRBV19 and J usage is TRBJ2-1; 8 nucleotides align to TRBD2. V trimming: 9 bases; J trimming: 6 bases; junction bases outside the gene matches: 7. Germline-derived CDR1 and CDR2 are LNHDA and SQIVND (reference sequence). The CDR3 consists of 13 residues. DNA of the CDR3: TGTGCCAGCGGGACTAGGTGGTTCAATGAGCAGTTCTTC. This encodes CASGTRWFNEQFF.

This chain joins TRBV30 and TRBJ2-1; 12 bases fit TRBD2. Germline CDR1 and CDR2: GTSNPN and SVGIG (reference sequence). The CDR3 sequence is 15 residues long. Unmatched junction bases numbered 7, after V lost 3 bases and J lost 7 bases. CDR3 nucleotides: TGTGCCTGGAGCGGACTAGCGGGAAGGCGAAATGAGCAGTTCTTC. Its protein product is CAWSGLAGRRNEQFF.

The chain joins TRBV20-1 to TRBJ2-1; 14 bases align to TRBD2. CDR1 is DFQATT and CDR2 is SNEGSKA in the germline V gene (reference sequence). The CDR3 runs 15 residues. Trimming took 3 bases from V and 12 from J; bases not matched to a gene: 10. The CDR3 region is CSASPRTSGGPGQFF. In DNA form, the CDR3 reads TGCAGTGCTAGTCCTCGGACTAGCGGGGGGCCAGGGCAGTTCTTC.

The rearrangement joins TRBV6-2 or TRBV6-3 to TRBJ2-1; TRBD2 might be the D (5 bases). Germline values: CDR1 MNHEY, CDR2 SVGEGT. Trimming pared 2 bases from V and 5 bases from J, leaving 22 bases between. The CDR3 runs 18 residues. CDR3 residues: CASSYVRLPSAAHNEQFF. The CDR3 bases are TGTGCCAGCAGTTACGTTCGACTTCCTTCAGCGGCCCACAATGAGCAGTTCTTC.

This clone has only a few counts. The chain joins TRBV6-5 to TRBJ2-1, with D perhaps TRBD2 (5 bases). Between the trimmed V and J ends, which lost 6 bases and 5 bases, there was a span of 17 bases. Germline V CDR1 and CDR2: MNHEY, SVGAGI. The CDR3 has 15 amino acids. The chain's CDR3 is CASRSERAENNEQFF. In nucleotides, the CDR3 is TGTGCCAGCAGGTCAGAGAGGGCCGAGAACAATGAGCAGTTCTTC.

This clone was seen a few times. The gene calls are TRBV28 and TRBJ1-1; 8 nucleotides line up with TRBD1. Germline assignment: CDR1 MDHEN and CDR2 SYDVKM. V was pared by 5 bases and J by 1 base, with 0 bases of the junction left unmatched. The CDR3 consists of 13 residues. The CDR3 DNA reads as TGTGCCAGCAGTACAGGGGGGAACACTGAAGCTTTCTTT. This gives the protein CASSTGGNTEAFF. Looking up the rest from reference TRBV28 and TRBJ1-1 gives the full variable domain: DVKVTQSSRYLVKRTGEKVFLECVQDMDHENMFWYRQDPGLGLRLIYFSYDVKMKEKGDIPEGYSVSREKKERFSLILESASTNQTSMYLCASSTGGNTEAFFGQGTRLTVV.

J is TRBJ2-7 and V is TRBV5-1; maybe TRBD2 (6 bases). This CDR3 is built from 14 residues. Looked up from germline, CDR1 is SGHRS and CDR2 is YFSETQ. The V end was cut by 7 bases, the J end by 2 bases, with 16 bases between. CDR3 bases: TGCGCCAGCGGGTTAGCCGGGAGTCCCTACGAGCAGTACTTC. Protein sequence: CASGLAGSPYEQYF.

DNA of the CDR3: TGTGCCAGCAGTGAACGACCCGGGGGAACCGGGGAGCTGTTTTTT. It is translated as CASSERPGGTGELFF. The chain links TRBV6-1 to TRBJ2-2; D is possibly TRBD2 (6 bases). The CDR3 runs 15 residues. V shed 2 bases and J shed 5 bases, with 12 bases lying between them. Germline-derived CDR1 and CDR2 are MNHNS and SASEGT.

The chain joins TRBV30 to TRBJ1-2; 7 bases line up with TRBD1. V trimming: 2 bases; J trimming: 5 bases; junction bases outside the gene matches: 5. The CDR3 spans 13 residues. Germline loops: CDR1 GTSNPN, CDR2 SVGIG (reference sequence). The CDR3 bases are TGTGCCTGGAGTAAAGGGGGCGATTATGGCTACACCTTC. This translates into CAWSKGGDYGYTF. The full variable domain, rest sourced from reference TRBV30 and TRBJ1-2, is SQTIHQWPATLVQPVGSPLSLECTVEGTSNPNLYWYRQAAGRGLQLLFYSVGIGQISSEVPQNLSASRPQDRQFILSSKKLLLSDSGFYLCAWSKGGDYGYTFGSGTRLTVV.

V gene TRBV19 combines with J gene TRBJ2-7; 7 bases agree with TRBD1. V dropped 4 bases and J dropped 7; count of bases not matched to a gene: 7. Germline-derived CDR1 and CDR2 are LNHDA and SQIVND (reference sequence). The CDR3 sequence is 13 residues long. CDR3 in amino acids: CASSKPGGWEQYF. CDR3 DNA: TGTGCCAGTAGTAAGCCAGGGGGTTGGGAGCAGTACTTC.

This clone showed up just once. This chain links TRBV5-1 with TRBJ1-2; D unresolved. The CDR3 extends over 15 amino acids. Germline V gives CDR1 SGHRS, CDR2 YFSETQ. V dropped 0 bases and J dropped 4 bases, with 13 bases sitting between them. CDR3 sequence: CASSLGVTDLYGYTF. The CDR3 bases are TGCGCCAGCAGCTTGGGGGTTACAGATCTCTATGGCTACACCTTC.

The sample holds a few counts of this clone. The J gene is TRBJ1-2, the V gene TRBV19; TRBD1 agrees at 12 bases. The CDR3 has 15 amino acids. CDR1 and CDR2 (germline): LNHDA, SQIVND (reference sequence). Losses at the gene ends were 4 bases for V and 3 bases for J; bases not matched to a gene: 3. The CDR3 protein is CASSTGTGGYYGYTF. The CDR3 DNA reads as TGTGCCAGTAGTACCGGGACAGGGGGCTACTATGGCTACACCTTC.

V is TRBV7-9 and J is TRBJ1-3; a possible D gene is TRBD1 (5 bases). The ends were cut back, 2 bases at V and 4 bases at J, with 15 bases in the middle. Germline V CDR1 and CDR2: SEHNR, FQNEAQ (reference sequence). The CDR3 is 16 residues long. CDR3 sequence: CASSLNAGRTGNTIYF. The CDR3 DNA reads as TGTGCCAGCAGCTTAAACGCAGGGCGAACGGGAAACACCATATATTTT.

This clone has more than one count but fewer than ten. V is TRBV3-1 (or the pseudogene TRBV3-2) and J is TRBJ2-1; 13 bases fit TRBD2. Trimming removed 4 bases from V and 3 bases from J; junction bases left unmatched: 9. The CDR3 consists of 18 residues. Germline V gene lookup returns CDR1 LGHDT and CDR2 YNNKEL (reference sequence). The CDR3 DNA sequence: TGTGCCAGCAGCCCGAGGATACTAGCGGGAGGGCTCTACAATGAGCAGTTCTTC. Its translation is CASSPRILAGGLYNEQFF.